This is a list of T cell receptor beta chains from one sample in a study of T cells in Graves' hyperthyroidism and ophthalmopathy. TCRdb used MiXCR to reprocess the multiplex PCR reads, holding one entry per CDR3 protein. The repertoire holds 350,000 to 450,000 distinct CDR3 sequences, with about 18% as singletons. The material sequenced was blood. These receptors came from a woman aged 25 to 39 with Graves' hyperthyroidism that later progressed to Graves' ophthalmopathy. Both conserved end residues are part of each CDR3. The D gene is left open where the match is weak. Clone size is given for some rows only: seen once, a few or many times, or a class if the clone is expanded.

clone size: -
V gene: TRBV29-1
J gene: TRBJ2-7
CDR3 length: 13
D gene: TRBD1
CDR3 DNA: TGCAGCGCTCGTGCACAGGGGGCTAGGGAGCAGTACTTC
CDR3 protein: CSARAQGAREQYF

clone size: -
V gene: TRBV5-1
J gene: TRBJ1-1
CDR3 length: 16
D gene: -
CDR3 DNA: TGCGCCAGCAGCTTGTGGCAGGGGATAAAGGGCACTGAAGCTTTCTTT
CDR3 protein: CASSLWQGIKGTEAFF

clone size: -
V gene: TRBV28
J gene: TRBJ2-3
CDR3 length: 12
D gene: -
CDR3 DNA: TGTGCCAGCAGGTCCCCCCCAGATACGCAGTATTTT
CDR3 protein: CASRSPPDTQYF

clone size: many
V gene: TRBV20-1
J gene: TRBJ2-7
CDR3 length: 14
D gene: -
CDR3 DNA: TGCAGTGCTAGCAAACCGGGACATCTGTACGAGCAGTACTTC
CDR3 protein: CSASKPGHLYEQYF

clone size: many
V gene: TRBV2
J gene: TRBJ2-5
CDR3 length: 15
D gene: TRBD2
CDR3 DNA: TGTGCCAGCAGGAATAGCGGGACGGAACAAGAGACCCAGTACTTC
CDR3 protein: CASRNSGTEQETQYF

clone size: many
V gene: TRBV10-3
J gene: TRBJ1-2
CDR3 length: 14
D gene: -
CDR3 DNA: TGTGCCATCAGAGAGGACTCCTTAAACTATGGCTACACCTTC
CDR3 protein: CAIREDSLNYGYTF

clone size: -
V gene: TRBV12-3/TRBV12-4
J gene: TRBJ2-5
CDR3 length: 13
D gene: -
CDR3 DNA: TGTGCCAGCAGCAAACAAAGCCAAGAGACCCAGTACTTC
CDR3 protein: CASSKQSQETQYF

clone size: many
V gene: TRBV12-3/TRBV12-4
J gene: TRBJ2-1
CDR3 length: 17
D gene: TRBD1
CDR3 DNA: TGTGCCAGCAACCTAAGAACCGGGACAGGGGTTTTGCGTGAGCAGTTCTTC
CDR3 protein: CASNLRTGTGVLREQFF

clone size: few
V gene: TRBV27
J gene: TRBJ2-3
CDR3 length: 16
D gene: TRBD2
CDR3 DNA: TGTGCCAGCAGTTATTTTGGCGGGGGTAGCACAGATACGCAGTATTTT
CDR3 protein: CASSYFGGGSTDTQYF

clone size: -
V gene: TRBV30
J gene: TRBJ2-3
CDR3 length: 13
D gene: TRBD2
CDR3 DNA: TGTGCTGGGGCGGGAGTAAGGGGTGATACGCAGTATTTT
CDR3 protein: CAGAGVRGDTQYF

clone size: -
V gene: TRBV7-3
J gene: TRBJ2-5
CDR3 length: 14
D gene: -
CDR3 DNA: TGTGCCAGCAAACTCCCGGGGTCCCAAGAGACCCAGTACTTC
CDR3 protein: CASKLPGSQETQYF

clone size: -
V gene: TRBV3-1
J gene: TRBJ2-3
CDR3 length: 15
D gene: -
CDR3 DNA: TGTGCCAGCGGCCGTGGTCCGGGAAGTATAGATACGCAGTATTTT
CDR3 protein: CASGRGPGSIDTQYF

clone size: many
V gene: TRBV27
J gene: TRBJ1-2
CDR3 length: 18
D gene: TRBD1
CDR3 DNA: TGTGCCAGCAGTACCCCCCCCGGATTAGGGGGCGAGGACTATGGCTACACCTTC
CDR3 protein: CASSTPPGLGGEDYGYTF

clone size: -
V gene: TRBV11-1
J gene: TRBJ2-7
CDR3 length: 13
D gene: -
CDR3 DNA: TGTGCCAGCAGCCGGGACTTAAACTACGAGCAGTACTTC
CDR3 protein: CASSRDLNYEQYF

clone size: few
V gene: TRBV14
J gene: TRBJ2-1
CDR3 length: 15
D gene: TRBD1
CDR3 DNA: TGTGCCAGCAGTAAGACAGGACAGGCTATCGGTGAGCAGTTCTTC
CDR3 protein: CASSKTGQAIGEQFF

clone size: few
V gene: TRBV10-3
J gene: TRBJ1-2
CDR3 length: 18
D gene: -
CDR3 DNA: TGTGCCATCAGTGAGATGGGTTCTTACGGGGGTCGGAACTATGGCTACACCTTC
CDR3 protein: CAISEMGSYGGRNYGYTF

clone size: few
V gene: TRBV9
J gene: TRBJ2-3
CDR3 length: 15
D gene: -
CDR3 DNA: TGTGCCAGCAGCTCCGCCTTACCGACAGCAGATACGCAGTATTTT
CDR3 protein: CASSSALPTADTQYF